This T cell receptor (beta chain) appears in the sequencing data of a study of cytomegalovirus exposure and HLA in healthy donors. Study-level findings and limits: CMV serostatus stood as the only immune exposure information on hand. There was a cluster of highly shared sequence variants that was likely a sequencing artifact.

Concerning this clone: What it recognizes is unknown.

Germline loops: CDR1 LNHDA, CDR2 SQIVND (reference sequence). V lost 10 bases and J 4 bases, leaving 19 bases between the germline ends. CDR3 length: 15 residues. Use of 60 Vbeta and 13 Jbeta primers characterized the PCR. Clones were read by immunoSEQ multiplex PCR, and TCRdb kept only the in-frame ones, dropping some. Of under 200,000 clones in the sample, around 80% were seen once. This TCR came from a woman in her forties or fifties in good health and CMV-seropositive. The material sequenced was PBMCs. V gene TRBV19 combines with J gene TRBJ2-2; perhaps TRBD2 as D (6 bases). CDR3 nucleotide sequence: TGTGCCACCCTCTCACATGAGGAGGGCACCGGGGAGCTGTTTTTT. As protein: CATLSHEEGTGELFF.